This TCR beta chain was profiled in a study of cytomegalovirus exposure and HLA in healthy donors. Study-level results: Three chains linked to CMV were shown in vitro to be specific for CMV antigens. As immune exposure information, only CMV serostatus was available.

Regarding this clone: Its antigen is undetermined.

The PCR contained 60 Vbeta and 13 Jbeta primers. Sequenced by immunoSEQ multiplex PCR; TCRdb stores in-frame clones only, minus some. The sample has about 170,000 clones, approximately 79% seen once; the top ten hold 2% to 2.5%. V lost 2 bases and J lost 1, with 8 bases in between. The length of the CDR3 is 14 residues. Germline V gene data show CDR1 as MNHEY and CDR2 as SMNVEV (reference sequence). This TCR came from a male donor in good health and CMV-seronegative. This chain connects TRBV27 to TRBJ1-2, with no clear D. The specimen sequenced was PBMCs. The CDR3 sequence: CASSLVGDNYGYTF. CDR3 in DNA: TGTGCCAGCAGTTTAGTTGGAGATAACTATGGCTACACCTTC.